The sequence of this TCR beta chain was determined in a study of shared clonotypes between healthy human individuals. Naivety among CD8 cells was defined by CD45RO negativity and positive CCR7 selection, thereby excluding terminally differentiated effector memory CD45RA+ cells. CDR3 size: 13 residues. Germline CDR1 reads SGHRS; CDR2 reads YFSETQ. V shed 1 base and J 7 bases; nucleotides not matched to a gene: 2. Details on this clone: Other DNA sequences in this specimen translate into the identical CDR3.

The test was conducted at deep level. This table comes from immunoSEQ multiplex PCR, and its TCRdb copy is limited to in-frame clones, with some not included. The sample consists of about 2 million clones, about 95% of them appearing once. V is TRBV5-1 and J is TRBJ2-1; 7 bases agree with TRBD1. This TCR was recovered from a man aged 18 to 30 in good health. The specimen sequenced was naive CD8+ T cells sorted from blood. The CDR3 DNA follows: TGCGCCAGCAGCTTGACCAGGGGGAATGAGCAGTTCTTC. Protein product: CASSLTRGNEQFF.